Following are 18 T cell receptor beta chains from one sample sequenced in a study of breast tumors, draining lymph nodes, adjacent tissues. Samples came from axillary lymph nodes draining the breast cancer. One entry per CDR3 protein, called by TCRdb with MiXCR from the multiplex PCR reads. The sample records some 100,000 distinct CDR3 sequences, approximately 22% being singletons. Sequenced sample: axillary lymph node tissue. These receptors were obtained from a female donor with breast cancer. Some clones in this sample may be carry-over from other donors' samples.

The chain links TRBV6-1 to TRBJ1-2; no clear D gene. The germline gives CDR1 MNHNS, CDR2 SASEGT. V was shortened by 6 bases and J by 0 bases, with 11 bases between the two germline ends. CDR3 length: 14 amino acids. The CDR3 sequence is CASRQYRANYGYTF. The CDR3 bases are TGTGCCAGCAGACAGTACCGCGCTAACTATGGCTACACCTTC.

This clonotype has ten or more counts. J is TRBJ2-1 and V is TRBV11-2, with D hard to call. Trimming took 7 bases from V and 4 from J, leaving 17 bases between them. CDR1 is SGHAT and CDR2 is FQNNGV in the germline V gene. The CDR3 length is 15 residues. The CDR3 here is CASKRDGSYYNEQFF. The CDR3 coding sequence is TGTGCCAGCAAGAGAGACGGAAGCTATTACAATGAGCAGTTCTTC.

This chain joins TRBV7-3 and TRBJ2-2; D might be TRBD1 (6 bases). This CDR3 is built from 14 residues. CDR1 SGHTA and CDR2 FQGTGA come from the germline V gene. Trimming cost V 4 bases and J 7 bases, with 13 bases left between them. Here the CDR3 DNA reads TGTGCCAGCAGCTCGAGGGGGTCGGACGGGGAGCTGTTTTTT. It specifies CASSSRGSDGELFF.

This clonotype was seen repeatedly, ten times or more. The V gene is TRBV11-1, the J gene TRBJ2-1, with 10 bases that match TRBD2. This CDR3 has 14 amino acids. V was pared by 5 bases and J by 12 bases, with 10 bases of the junction left unmatched. Germline CDR1 and CDR2: SGHAT and FQDESV (reference sequence). DNA for the CDR3: TGTGCCAGCAGCATAAGCGGGAGGGGGGCGGGGCAGTTCTTC. This gives the protein CASSISGRGAGQFF.

This clonotype was detected many times. This chain uses TRBV7-8 with TRBJ1-6, with D perhaps TRBD1 (5 bases). CDR1 is SGHVS, CDR2 FQNEAQ, per germline. V was cut by 0 bases and J by 6 bases, with 12 bases left in between. This CDR3 has 16 amino acids. Here the CDR3 DNA reads TGTGCCAGCAGCTTAGCCCCCGGGGCCAGTAATTCACCCCTCCACTTT. It codes for CASSLAPGASNSPLHF.

This clonotype appeared many times. Relative to the germline gene, one junction end is altered; a read error may explain this. V usage is TRBV7-7 and J usage is TRBJ2-7; the D gene is possibly TRBD2 (5 bases). The CDR3 is 13 amino acids. Germline V gene data show CDR1 as SSHAT and CDR2 as FNYEAQ (reference sequence). In DNA form, the CDR3 reads TGTGCTAGCAGCTTAGTTCGAGGGCACGAGCAGTACTTC. As protein: CASSLVRGHEQYF.

This clonotype has ten or more counts. The rearrangement joins TRBV12-3 or TRBV12-4 to TRBJ2-1; the D is unclear. The V and J ends lost 5 bases and 0 bases respectively, with 11 bases between them. The CDR3 sequence is 15 residues long. The DNA of the CDR3 is TGTGCCAGCAGTACCAGACCGAGCTCCTACAATGAGCAGTTCTTC. It yields the protein CASSTRPSSYNEQFF.

Ten or more counts support this clonotype. The DNA of the CDR3 is TGTGCCAGCAGTTCCCGGTGGTCTGAAAAACTGTTTTTT. Its translation is CASSSRWSEKLFF. This chain joins TRBV6-6 and TRBJ1-4; D remains unclear. Trimming pared 4 bases from V and 7 bases from J, leaving 10 bases between. There are 13 residues in the CDR3. Germline lookup yields CDR1 MNHNY and CDR2 SVGAGI (reference sequence).

In regard to this clonotype: This sequence may be a read error, since a much larger clone differs from it by one base. Since the CDR3 does not end with the conserved phenylalanine or tryptophan, this likely comes from a read error. This chain uses TRBV5-1 with TRBJ2-5; 7 bases are a match to TRBD2. CDR3 length: 16 amino acids. Germline V CDR1 and CDR2: SGHRS, YFSETQ. CDR3 loop: CASSGWGEGAPVTQYI. The CDR3 DNA follows: TGTGCCAGTAGTGGCTGGGGGGAGGGAGCCCCAGTGACCCAGTACATC.

This clonotype was seen repeatedly, ten times or more. The chain combines TRBV5-6 with TRBJ2-3; 7 nucleotides line up with TRBD2. CDR3 size: 14 residues. Looked up from germline, CDR1 is SGHDT and CDR2 is YYEEEE. V dropped 0 bases and J dropped 6; count of bases not matched to a gene: 4. The CDR3 DNA sequence: TGTGCCAGCAGCTTGGCAAGGGGAGGGGATACGCAGTATTTT. The encoded protein is CASSLARGGDTQYF.

V is TRBV28 and J is TRBJ2-5; unclear D gene. V dropped 2 bases and J dropped 5 bases, with 12 bases sitting between them. This CDR3 region has 14 residues. Germline CDR1 is MDHEN and CDR2 is SYDVKM. The CDR3 DNA is TGTGCCAGCAGTTTAGAAGTTTTGAAGGAGACCCAGTACTTC. Encoded protein: CASSLEVLKETQYF.

The table lists this clonotype with many counts. This chain joins TRBV7-3 and TRBJ1-4; D uncertain. The ends were cut back, 4 bases at V and 5 bases at J, with 8 bases in the middle. The length of the CDR3 is 13 residues. Germline assignment: CDR1 SGHTA and CDR2 FQGTGA. The CDR3 region has the DNA TGTGCCAGCAGCTCGGCCGCCAATGAAAAACTGTTTTTT. Its protein is CASSSAANEKLFF.

This clonotype was observed a few times. The chain couples TRBV28 to TRBJ2-3; D might be TRBD1 or TRBD2, each matching 5 bases. Between the trimmed V and J ends, which lost 2 bases and 2 bases, there was a span of 14 bases. CDR3 length equals 16 residues. CDR1 and CDR2 (germline): MDHEN, SYDVKM. The CDR3 sequence is CASSLILGVPTDTQYF. DNA of the CDR3: TGTGCCAGCAGTTTAATTTTGGGGGTACCCACAGATACGCAGTATTTT. The entire variable domain, with the rest obtained from reference TRBV28 and TRBJ2-3, is as follows: DVKVTQSSRYLVKRTGEKVFLECVQDMDHENMFWYRQDPGLGLRLIYFSYDVKMKEKGDIPEGYSVSREKKERFSLILESASTNQTSMYLCASSLILGVPTDTQYFGPGTRLTVL.

This clonotype has just a few counts. The rearrangement joins TRBV28 to TRBJ2-7; unclear D gene. Germline V CDR1 and CDR2: MDHEN, SYDVKM. The CDR3 consists of 15 residues. The V and J ends lost 3 bases and 3 bases respectively, with 15 bases between them. The CDR3 loop is CASSFRQGPYYEQYF. The CDR3 coding sequence is TGTGCCAGCAGTTTCCGACAAGGACCGTACTACGAGCAGTACTTC.

This clonotype occurred a few times. This chain uses TRBV28 with TRBJ2-4; 7 nucleotides line up with TRBD2. The CDR3 contains 15 residues. V was clipped by 8 bases and J by 4 bases; unmatched bases: 11. CDR1 and CDR2 (germline): MDHEN, SYDVKM. The CDR3 DNA reads TGTGCCAGCCGAGATGGAGGCGGGAGTAAAAACATTCAGTACTTC. The encoded protein is CASRDGGGSKNIQYF.

This chain joins TRBV5-6 and TRBJ2-2; TRBD2 agrees at 7 bases. V was pared by 0 bases and J by 5 bases, with 4 bases of the junction left unmatched. CDR3 length: 15 residues. Germline V gives CDR1 SGHDT, CDR2 YYEEEE. As DNA, the CDR3 is TGTGCCAGCAGCTTGGGGACTAGGGATACCGGGGAGCTGTTTTTT. It translates to CASSLGTRDTGELFF.

Regarding this clonotype: This may stem from a read error, because a much larger clone lies one nucleotide away. The V call is TRBV5-5, the J call TRBJ2-7; possibly TRBD1 for D (5 bases). The CDR3 totals 13 residues. Germline-derived CDR1 and CDR2 are SGHKS and YYEKEE (reference sequence). CDR3 in amino acids: CASSRQGPYGQYF. The CDR3 DNA sequence: TGTGCCAGCAGCCGCCAGGGTCCCTACGGGCAGTACTTC.

The chain uses TRBV19 and TRBJ1-4; D might be TRBD1 (6 bases). Trimming removed 5 bases at V and 3 bases at J, with 16 bases between. The CDR3 length is 16 residues. The germline CDR1 and CDR2 sequences are LNHDA and SQIVND (reference sequence). This CDR3 reads CASSLRGGHSNEKLFF. The CDR3 DNA reads TGTGCCAGTAGTTTGAGGGGGGGACACTCTAATGAAAAACTGTTTTTT.